This T cell receptor beta chain was sequenced during a study of early T cells in non-severe SARS-CoV-2 infection. This clonotype was observed a handful of times. Each CDR3 protein is one row after TCRdb ran MiXCR on the 5' RACE reads. The sample includes about 94,000 distinct CDR3 sequences, around 14% of them seen just once. With V trimmed by 2 bases and J by 1 base, 2 bases remained unmatched. The CDR3 loop spans 15 amino acids. The material sequenced was whole blood. V gene TRBV12-3 or TRBV12-4 combines with J gene TRBJ1-5; TRBD1 matches at 7 bases. This receptor was identified in an adult who was a healthcare worker with PCR-confirmed SARS-CoV-2 infection or an uninfected control (not recorded which). The CDR3 DNA follows: TGTGCCAGCAGTTTATCACAGGGGAGCAATCAGCCCCAGCATTTT. As protein: CASSLSQGSNQPQHF.